This record covers a single T cell receptor (beta chain). The antigen it binds to is not known. No much larger clone is present one base from it, and per-base qualities are unavailable. The data are from a study of technical replicates of blood from four donors (dated 2017 in TCRdb). The CDR3 goes from the cysteine to the phenylalanine over 19 residues. The kept DNA is CDR3 alone, 57 bases in frame from the first base. V loses 6 bases at its end and J loses 2 bases; junction bases beyond the gene matches: 17. The germline V gene encodes CDR1 SEHNR and CDR2 FQNEAQ (reference sequence). The receptor library was made with the immunoSEQ multiplex PCR assay. TCRdb's version of the immuneACCESS table is confined to in-frame rearrangements and falls short of the full clone set. An unresolved V gene accounts for under half of the shortfall where checked; the remainder is of unknown origin. The sample has tens of thousands of clones on record, about 98% of them singletons. Around 0.15% of the sample is in the top ten clones.

The chain is assembled from TRBV7-9 and TRBJ2-1; 9 middle bases align to TRBD2. The sequenced sample consisted of T cells isolated from PBMCs. The TCR was taken from a human donor in good health. The DNA is TGTGCCAGCAGACCGGGCCTCGGGGCTAGCGGGGCCACCTACAATGAGCAGTTCTTC. Its coded protein is CASRPGLGASGATYNEQFF. The reference TRBV7-9 and TRBJ2-1 proteins fill in what lies around the CDR3, so the full variable domain reads DTGVSQNPRHKITKRGQNVTFRCDPISEHNRLYWYRQTLGQGPEFLTYFQNEAQLEKSRLLSDRFSAERPKGSFSTLEIQRTEQGDSAMYLCASRPGLGASGATYNEQFFGPGTRLTVL.